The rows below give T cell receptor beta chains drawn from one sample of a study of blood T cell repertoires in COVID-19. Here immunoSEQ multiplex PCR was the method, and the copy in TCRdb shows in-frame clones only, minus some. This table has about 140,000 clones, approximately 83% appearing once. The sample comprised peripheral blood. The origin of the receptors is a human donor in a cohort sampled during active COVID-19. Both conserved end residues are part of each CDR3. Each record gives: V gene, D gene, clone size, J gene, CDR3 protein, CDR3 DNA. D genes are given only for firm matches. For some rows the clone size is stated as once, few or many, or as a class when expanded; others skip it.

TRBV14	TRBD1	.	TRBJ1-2	CASSRRNTDRNGYTF	TGTGCCAGCAGCCGAAGGAATACGGACAGGAATGGCTACACCTTC
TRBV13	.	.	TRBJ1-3	CASSLGRSRQPGNTIYF	TGTGCCAGCAGCTTAGGCCGCTCGAGACAGCCTGGAAACACCATATATTTT
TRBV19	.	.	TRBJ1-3	CASSRQHSGNTIYF	TGTGCCAGTAGCAGACAGCACTCTGGAAACACCATATATTTT
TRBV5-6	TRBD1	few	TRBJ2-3	CASSLGERGLYQDTQYF	TGTGCCAGCAGCCTAGGGGAGAGGGGGCTTTATCAAGATACGCAGTATTTT
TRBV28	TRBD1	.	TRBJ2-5	CASSEPGQGRETQYF	TGTGCCAGCAGTGAACCGGGACAGGGGAGGGAGACCCAGTACTTC
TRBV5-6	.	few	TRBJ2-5	CASIPGGLGNQETQYF	TGTGCCAGCATCCCCGGGGGGCTCGGGAATCAAGAGACCCAGTACTTC
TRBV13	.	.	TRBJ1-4	CASSLMSWDTEYEKLFF	TGTGCCAGCAGCTTAATGTCATGGGACACTGAATATGAAAAACTGTTTTTT
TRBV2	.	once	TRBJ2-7	CASSQGVLSYEQYF	TGTGCCAGCAGTCAAGGGGTACTATCCTACGAGCAGTACTTC
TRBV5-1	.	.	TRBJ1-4	CASSLGGVSNEKLFF	TGCGCCAGCAGCTTGGGCGGCGTTTCTAATGAAAAACTGTTTTTT
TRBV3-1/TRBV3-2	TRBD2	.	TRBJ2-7	CASSLHDGRLARGEQYF	TGTGCCAGCAGCCTCCACGATGGTCGACTAGCTCGCGGCGAGCAGTACTTC
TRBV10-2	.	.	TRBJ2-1	CASSESALIARNNNEQFF	TGCGCCAGCAGTGAGTCGGCATTGATAGCGCGAAACAACAATGAGCAGTTCTTC
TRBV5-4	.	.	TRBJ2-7	CASSFSQETYEQYF	TGTGCCAGCAGCTTCTCACAGGAAACCTACGAGCAGTACTTC
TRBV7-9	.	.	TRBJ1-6	CASSSWRGFLSPLHF	TGTGCCAGCAGCAGCTGGAGAGGGTTCCTCTCACCCCTCCACTTT
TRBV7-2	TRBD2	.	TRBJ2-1	CASSPRGSGGRGEQFF	TGTGCCAGCAGCCCCCGCGGAAGCGGGGGGAGAGGTGAGCAGTTCTTC
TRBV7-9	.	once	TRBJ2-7	CASSLGQVNSYEQYF	TGTGCCAGCAGCTTAGGGCAGGTGAACTCCTACGAGCAGTACTTC
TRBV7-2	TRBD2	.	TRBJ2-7	CASSFGAGGPNEQYF	TGTGCCAGCAGCTTCGGAGCGGGGGGGCCCAACGAGCAGTACTTC
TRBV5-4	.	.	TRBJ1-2	CASSRTGDGYTF	TGTGCCAGCAGCCGCACCGGGGATGGCTACACCTTC
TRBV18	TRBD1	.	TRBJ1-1	CASSPQGANTEAFF	TGTGCCAGCTCACCACAGGGGGCGAACACTGAAGCTTTCTTT
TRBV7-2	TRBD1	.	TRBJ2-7	CASTRDRRTYEQYF	TGTGCCAGCACGCGGGACAGGCGTACCTACGAGCAGTACTTC
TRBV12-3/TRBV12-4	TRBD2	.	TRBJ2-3	CASKTSGADTQYF	TGTGCCAGCAAGACTAGCGGTGCAGATACGCAGTATTTT
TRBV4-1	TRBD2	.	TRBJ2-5	CASSQDRKGGGYIETQYF	TGCGCCAGCAGCCAAGATAGGAAGGGCGGGGGATATATAGAGACCCAGTACTTC
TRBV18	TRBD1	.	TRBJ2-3	CASSPDRGPGADTQYF	TGTGCCAGCTCACCGGACAGGGGGCCCGGGGCAGATACGCAGTATTTT